This T cell receptor (beta chain) was found in a study of cytomegalovirus exposure and HLA in healthy donors. The study's findings and limits: Both high specificity and high sensitivity reportedly marked the classifier's diagnosis of cytomegalovirus status. TCR sequences were mostly rare, though some public TCRs occurred in many donors. A later analysis reportedly found that, within productive TCRs, an Asian-associated ancestry cluster had fewer N-insertions than the mean observed across the roughly 700 donors.

Primers included in the PCR were 60 Vbeta and 13 Jbeta primers. Assay used: immunoSEQ multiplex PCR; TCRdb lists only in-frame clones, some missing. The sample contains about 140,000 clones, about 70% of which appear only once. On this clone: Its antigen remains unidentified.

This CDR3 spans 15 amino acids. Germline values: CDR1 SGHNT, CDR2 YYREEE (reference sequence). Trimming removed 4 bases at V and 6 bases at J, with 16 bases between. This receptor was identified in a man younger than 35 in good health and CMV-seronegative. J is TRBJ2-2 and V is TRBV5-4; weak D call: TRBD1 (7 bases). The specimen was PBMCs. In nucleotides, the CDR3 is TGTGCCAGCAGCGGGCAGGGGGGCGAAGCCGGGGAGCTGTTTTTT. This translates into CASSGQGGEAGELFF.